This entry lists 14 T cell receptor beta chains sequenced from one sample in a study of blood T cells in healthy people across ages. PCR was performed a second time for 7 to 11 cycles using a sample-barcoded 5' primer and a J-beta primer mix. TCRdb re-called the 5' RACE reads through MiXCR, storing one row per CDR3 protein. Among over a million distinct CDR3 sequences listed, approximately 59% were seen once. The specimen sequenced was blood. The receptors were sampled from a man aged 18-30 years in good health.

In this sample, this clonotype turned up a few times. This CDR3 is CASSFGAEGEQYF. CDR3 bases: TGTGCCAGCAGTTTCGGCGCGGAGGGGGAGCAGTACTTC. V usage is TRBV12-3 or TRBV12-4 and J usage is TRBJ2-5; TRBD1 or TRBD2 may be the D gene (6 bases each). The CDR3 extends over 13 amino acids. With 3 bases removed from V and 11 bases from J, the gap between germline ends came to 16 bases.

Comments on this clonotype: Given a much more abundant clone one base away, this may be a read error. The chain joins TRBV29-1 to TRBJ2-7; D might be TRBD1 (5 bases). The CDR3 length is 15 residues. Trimming stripped 0 bases from V and 7 bases from J, with 19 bases between. Germline V lookup: CDR1 SQVTM, CDR2 ANQGSEA. The CDR3: CSVEEGDLSPNEQYF. The CDR3 nucleotides are TGCAGCGTTGAAGAAGGGGATCTGTCTCCTAATGAGCAGTACTTC.

The chain has TRBV7-8 and TRBJ2-3, with D possibly matching TRBD2 (5 bases). Germline CDR1 SGHVS, CDR2 FQNEAQ. The CDR3 runs to 17 residues. Trimming stripped 0 bases from V and 6 bases from J, with 19 bases between. The CDR3 nucleotides read TGTGCCAGCAGCTTAGCGCAAGATTGGCTAGCTACGGATACGCAGTATTTT. Protein: CASSLAQDWLATDTQYF.

In DNA, the CDR3 is TGTGCTAGTGGTCAAGACCGCAATCAGCCCCAGCATTTT. Translation: CASGQDRNQPQHF. The rearrangement uses TRBV12-5 and TRBJ1-5; D is uncertain. The CDR3 spans 13 residues. The V end was cut by 5 bases, the J end by 2 bases, with 7 bases between. CDR1 LGHNT and CDR2 FRNRAP come from the germline V gene.

V gene TRBV20-1 combines with J gene TRBJ2-7, with 12 bases matching TRBD2. The assigned J gene may be wrong: the sequence end matches TRBJ2-5 better. The germline CDR1 and CDR2 sequences are DFQATT and SNEGSKA (reference sequence). The CDR3 consists of 17 residues. DNA of the CDR3: TGCAGTGCTAGAGAAAGGGGTCGACTAGCGGGAGAGGAGACCCAGTACTTC. Its protein is CSARERGRLAGEETQYF.

CDR3 in DNA: TGCAGTGCTAGAAGGCAGATTATGAACACTGAAGCTTTCTTT. As protein: CSARRQIMNTEAFF. J is TRBJ1-1 and V is TRBV20-1, with D unclear. Looked up from germline, CDR1 is DFQATT and CDR2 is SNEGSKA (reference sequence). The CDR3 length is 14 residues. V shed 2 bases and J shed 0 bases, with 10 bases lying between them.

This clonotype was counted a few times. CDR3 in DNA: TGTGCCAGTAGTGGGGAAAGTACAGATACGCAGTATTTT. Its protein product is CASSGESTDTQYF. The rearrangement links TRBV19 to TRBJ2-3, with D hard to call. The CDR3 sequence is 13 residues long. Trimming stripped 5 bases from V and 3 bases from J, with 9 bases between. Germline V lookup: CDR1 LNHDA, CDR2 SQIVND (reference sequence).

The rearrangement joins TRBV29-1 to TRBJ1-2, with a possible D match to TRBD1 (5 bases). Germline CDR1 and CDR2: SQVTM and ANQGSEA. The V and J ends lost 8 bases and 6 bases respectively, with 16 bases between them. This CDR3 is built from 12 residues. As DNA, the CDR3 is TGCAGCTTCAACGCCCGGGGGGATGGCTACACCTTC. The encoded protein is CSFNARGDGYTF.

DNA for the CDR3: TGCGCCAGCAGCTATACGGGACTATTCTACGAGCAGTACTTC. Protein sequence: CASSYTGLFYEQYF. The chain has TRBV5-1 and TRBJ2-1; 7 nucleotides align to TRBD2. Gene TRBJ2-7 matches the end of the DNA better, so the J call may be wrong. The germline gives CDR1 SGHRS, CDR2 YFSETQ. The CDR3 runs to 14 residues.

There are a few counts of this clonotype. J is TRBJ1-2 and V is TRBV4-1; 8 nucleotides agree with TRBD1. Germline-derived CDR1 and CDR2 are MGHRA and YSYEKL. Germline trimming cut 4 bases from V and 4 bases from J; bases unmatched to any gene: 8. This CDR3 comprises 15 residues. The CDR3 DNA reads TGCGCCAGCAGCCTAGGACAGGGTATGGGCTATGGCTACACCTTC. Translation: CASSLGQGMGYGYTF.

This rearrangement joins TRBV16 to TRBJ2-5, with D perhaps TRBD2 (5 bases). V gave up 0 bases and J gave up 11 bases, with 19 bases separating them. The V gene's germline CDR1 is KGHSY and CDR2 FQNENV. This CDR3 is 15 amino acids long. In DNA form, the CDR3 reads TGTGCCAGCAGCCAATCCTGGATTGGAGTATGGGAGCAGTACTTC. Its translation is CASSQSWIGVWEQYF.

V gene TRBV10-3 combines with J gene TRBJ2-4, with D possibly TRBD1 on 5 matching bases. Trimming pared 0 bases from V and 7 bases from J, leaving 10 bases between. This CDR3 has 14 amino acids. The germline V gene encodes CDR1 ENHRY and CDR2 SYGVKD. Written as DNA, the CDR3 is TGTGCCATCAGTGAGTCGGCATCAGGGAACATTCAGTACTTC. Encoded protein: CAISESASGNIQYF.

The rearrangement uses TRBV28 and TRBJ1-6, with a weak D call TRBD1 (6 bases). V was pared by 10 bases and J by 9 bases, with 19 bases between. Germline V gene sequence: CDR1 MDHEN, CDR2 SYDVKM. The CDR3 covers 14 residues. CDR3 bases: TGTGCCATCACGCGGGGACAAGATATTTCACCCCTCCACTTT. This sequence encodes CAITRGQDISPLHF.

This clonotype has a handful of counts. V is TRBV12-3 or TRBV12-4 and J is TRBJ1-2, with TRBD1 identical over 10 bases. V dropped 6 bases and J dropped 8; count of bases not matched to a gene: 6. CDR3 length equals 13 residues. CDR3 protein: CASRPGTGEGYTF. The CDR3 DNA follows: TGTGCCAGCAGACCCGGGACAGGGGAAGGCTACACCTTC.